This TCR beta chain stems from a study of T cell responses to AZD1222 COVID-19 vaccine. The data were produced by immunoSEQ multiplex PCR, yet TCRdb's version contains in-frame clones alone and is incomplete. The repertoire holds 200,000 to 250,000 clones, with approximately 94% as singletons. Germline V lookup: CDR1 GTSNPN, CDR2 SVGIG (reference sequence). Losses at the gene ends were 7 bases for V and 4 bases for J; bases not matched to a gene: 6. The CDR3 has 14 residues. The source is an adult in good health. The sample was peripheral blood, taken on day 0 of MenACWY control vaccination. V and J are TRBV30 and TRBJ1-6; 8 positions match TRBD1. CDR3 DNA sequence: TGTGCCTCCCGGACAGGGTATTATAATTCACCCCTCCACTTT. Translating gives CASRTGYYNSPLHF.